The 28 T cell receptor beta chains presented below share a single source sample, sequenced in a study of T cell clones after liver transplantation. Using immunoSEQ multiplex PCR, the repertoire was profiled, and TCRdb retains in-frame clones only, with some absent. The sample carries about 68,000 clones, 80% to 95% recorded once. The starting material was CD4+ T cells from blood, obtained around 25 months after liver transplant. The receptors were gathered from a human patient who received a liver transplant. A share of the T cells may be of graft donor origin.

This chain links TRBV29-1 with TRBJ2-2, with TRBD1 as a possible D gene (6 bases). CDR1 and CDR2 (germline): SQVTM, ANQGSEA. The CDR3 extends over 12 amino acids. CDR3 residues: CTTQTGSGELFF. The CDR3 DNA follows: TGCACTACTCAAACAGGGTCCGGGGAGCTGTTTTTT.

This rearrangement joins TRBV7-6 to TRBJ2-7; D remains ambiguous. This CDR3 is 12 amino acids long. V was clipped by 5 bases and J by 7 bases, with 12 bases between them. Germline CDR1 reads SGHVS; CDR2 reads FNYEAQ. For the CDR3, the DNA is TGTGCCAGCAGCGCGATCCAAGGGGAGCAGTACTTC. This translates into CASSAIQGEQYF.

The V call is TRBV10-2, the J call TRBJ2-5, with TRBD2 matching 7 bases. V lost 5 bases and J lost 1; bases outside the gene matches: 7. The germline CDR1 and CDR2 sequences are WSHSY and SAAADI. The CDR3 runs 15 residues. The CDR3 loop is CASSPSSGRQETQYF. The CDR3 nucleotides read TGCGCCAGCAGTCCGTCTAGCGGCCGCCAAGAGACCCAGTACTTC.

V usage is TRBV20-1 and J usage is TRBJ2-1; no clear D. Germline CDR1 reads DFQATT; CDR2 reads SNEGSKA (reference sequence). Trimming took 5 bases from V and 7 from J, leaving 9 bases between them. This CDR3 comprises 11 residues. Here the CDR3 reads CSALSVNEQFF. For the CDR3, the DNA is TGCAGTGCTCTTAGTGTGAATGAGCAGTTCTTC.

The chain joins TRBV6-5 to TRBJ1-1, with 8 bases matching TRBD1. Germline lookup yields CDR1 MNHEY and CDR2 SVGAGI. The CDR3 consists of 14 residues. V trimming: 7 bases; J trimming: 3 bases; junction bases outside the gene matches: 7. CDR3 amino acids: CASIMDREYTEAFF. CDR3 bases: TGTGCCAGCATCATGGACAGGGAATACACTGAAGCTTTCTTT.

The chain has TRBV11-2 and TRBJ2-5, with 8 bases aligning to TRBD1. The ends lost 4 bases at V and 1 base at J; junction bases unmatched: 5. CDR1 is SGHAT and CDR2 is FQNNGV in the germline V gene. The CDR3 totals 15 residues. The CDR3 here is CASSYNRGIQETQYF. The DNA for the CDR3 is TGTGCCAGCAGCTACAACAGGGGGATCCAAGAGACCCAGTACTTC.

This chain links TRBV5-1 with TRBJ2-7; no clear D. V lost 5 bases, J lost 2 bases, and 14 bases lay in between. The CDR3 contains 14 residues. The germline CDR1 and CDR2 sequences are SGHRS and YFSETQ. CDR3 region: CASSQLPGAYEQYF. In nucleotides, the CDR3 is TGCGCCAGCAGTCAGCTCCCCGGCGCCTACGAGCAGTACTTC.

Concerning this clone itself: At one end the junction does not follow the germline gene, possibly because of a read error. The chain employs TRBV2 and TRBJ2-1; weak D call: TRBD1 (5 bases). CDR1 and CDR2 (germline): SNHLY, FYNNEI. The CDR3 has 13 residues. In nucleotides, the CDR3 is TGTGCCAGCAGCGAAGACAAGGGGCTTGAGCAGTTCTTC. It translates to CASSEDKGLEQFF.

CDR3 DNA: TGTGCCAGCAGTTTAGGGGCGGAGATTACGCAGTATTTT. As protein: CASSLGAEITQYF. This chain connects TRBV28 to TRBJ2-3; TRBD1 is a possible D gene (5 bases). Looked up from germline, CDR1 is MDHEN and CDR2 is SYDVKM. The V gene lost 2 bases and the J gene lost 8 bases, with 11 bases spanning the gap. CDR3 size: 13 residues.

The V call is TRBV2, the J call TRBJ2-4, with no clear D. Trimming stripped 6 bases from V and 3 bases from J, with 15 bases between. The CDR3 length is 15 residues. CDR1 SNHLY and CDR2 FYNNEI come from the germline V gene. The DNA for the CDR3 is TGTGCCAGCAGACCGACGGGCCTGGACAAAAACATTCAGTACTTC. Its protein is CASRPTGLDKNIQYF.

The chain uses TRBV5-1 and TRBJ2-2, with TRBD1 identical over 9 bases. The ends lost 4 bases at V and 1 base at J; junction bases unmatched: 2. CDR3 size: 15 residues. CDR1 and CDR2 (germline): SGHRS, YFSETQ. The CDR3 bases are TGCGCCAGCAGCACGGACAGGGGGAACACCGGGGAGCTGTTTTTT. It codes for CASSTDRGNTGELFF.

This clone was counted between two and nine times. The CDR3 here is CASSPGTFANTGELFF. DNA of the CDR3: TGTGCCAGCAGCCCAGGGACGTTTGCGAACACCGGGGAGCTGTTTTTT. The V gene is TRBV11-2, the J gene TRBJ2-2; D may match TRBD1 or TRBD2 (5 bases each). CDR1 and CDR2 (germline): SGHAT, FQNNGV. The CDR3 totals 16 residues. Trimming took 5 bases from V and 0 from J, leaving 13 bases between them.

The CDR3 DNA reads as TGTGCCAGCAGTTACTCGGGAGTCCCCTCGGGGGAGCAGTACTTC. Protein: CASSYSGVPSGEQYF. J is TRBJ2-7 and V is TRBV6-5, with a tentative D call TRBD2 (5 bases). The CDR3 is made up of 15 amino acids. The V end lost 0 bases, the J end lost 7 bases, and 16 bases lay between the germline ends. Per the germline V gene, CDR1 is MNHEY and CDR2 is SVGAGI.

This clone came up once. V and J are TRBV4-1 and TRBJ1-2; 8 nucleotides agree with TRBD1. The CDR3 length is 15 residues. The V and J ends lost 1 base and 7 bases, in that order; junction bases with no gene match: 8. Germline assignment: CDR1 MGHRA and CDR2 YSYEKL. The CDR3 here is CASSQGQGTTTGYTF. The CDR3 DNA is TGCGCCAGCAGCCAAGGACAGGGGACCACTACTGGCTACACCTTC.

J is TRBJ1-2 and V is TRBV19, with D tentatively TRBD1 (6 bases). The CDR3 has 17 residues. V gave up 6 bases and J gave up 1 base, with 21 bases separating them. From germline, CDR1 is LNHDA and CDR2 SQIVND (reference sequence). The CDR3 DNA is TGTGCCAGTAGGACTTTGGGGGGCAGGGACTATAACTATGGCTACACCTTC. It codes for CASRTLGGRDYNYGYTF.

V gene TRBV28 combines with J gene TRBJ2-1; 7 nucleotides agree with TRBD2. V lost 7 bases, J lost 7 bases, and 7 bases stayed unmatched. This CDR3 contains 13 residues. The V gene's germline CDR1 is MDHEN and CDR2 SYDVKM. Here the CDR3 DNA reads TGTGCCAGCAAGAATAGCGGGCGGAATGAGCAGTTCTTC. This codes for CASKNSGRNEQFF.

This clone was seen once. This rearrangement joins TRBV6-6 to TRBJ1-1; unclear D gene. The CDR3 spans 11 residues. The germline V and J ends were trimmed by 10 bases and 5 bases, with 11 bases remaining between them. Germline V gives CDR1 MNHNY, CDR2 SVGAGI (reference sequence). CDR3 residues: CATTVRTEAFF. DNA of the CDR3: TGTGCCACCACTGTCCGGACTGAAGCTTTCTTT.

The chain employs TRBV5-1 and TRBJ2-7; 7 bases fit TRBD2. Germline CDR1 is SGHRS and CDR2 is YFSETQ. V was pared by 4 bases and J by 0 bases, with 4 bases of the junction left unmatched. The CDR3 consists of 14 residues. The CDR3 sequence is CASSLSGTSYEQYF. The CDR3 DNA follows: TGCGCCAGCAGCCTGAGCGGGACCTCCTACGAGCAGTACTTC.

The chain combines TRBV5-1 with TRBJ2-2, with no clear D. V was clipped by 1 base and J by 5 bases, with 6 bases between them. The CDR3 contains 13 residues. The germline CDR1 and CDR2 sequences are SGHRS and YFSETQ. The CDR3 DNA reads as TGCGCCAGCAGCTTGTCGTTTACCGGGGAGCTGTTTTTT. Residues: CASSLSFTGELFF.

The J gene is TRBJ2-3, the V gene TRBV5-1; 8 bases line up with TRBD1. CDR1 is SGHRS, CDR2 YFSETQ, per germline. V lost 4 bases, J lost 5 bases, and 6 bases stayed unmatched. The CDR3 loop spans 14 amino acids. Written as DNA, the CDR3 is TGCGCCAGCAGCCTACAGGGGGTTGGAGATACGCAGTATTTT. This gives the protein CASSLQGVGDTQYF.

The chain couples TRBV5-4 to TRBJ1-2, with 8 bases matching TRBD1. Germline V gene data show CDR1 as SGHNT and CDR2 as YYREEE (reference sequence). This CDR3 contains 13 residues. Trimming at V came to 3 bases and at J to 8 bases, leaving 6 bases not matched to a gene. The CDR3 region is CASSYDRGHGYTF. The CDR3 coding sequence is TGTGCCAGCAGCTATGACAGGGGCCACGGCTACACCTTC.

The CDR3 region has the DNA TGTGCCAGCAGCTTAGATCCAGGGTTCTACGAGCAGTACTTC. Encoded protein: CASSLDPGFYEQYF. The chain links TRBV11-2 to TRBJ2-7; D is perhaps TRBD1 (5 bases). V gave up 0 bases and J gave up 3 bases, with 9 bases separating them. Germline CDR1 reads SGHAT; CDR2 reads FQNNGV. The CDR3 has 14 amino acids.

The chain employs TRBV28 and TRBJ2-7; D gene unclear. Germline CDR1 MDHEN, CDR2 SYDVKM. The CDR3 extends over 14 amino acids. Trimming stripped 3 bases from V and 0 bases from J, with 9 bases between. CDR3 coding DNA: TGTGCCAGCAGTTTGGTCAGATCCTCCTACGAGCAGTACTTC. Protein: CASSLVRSSYEQYF. The full variable domain, its missing parts supplied by reference TRBV28 and TRBJ2-7, is DVKVTQSSRYLVKRTGEKVFLECVQDMDHENMFWYRQDPGLGLRLIYFSYDVKMKEKGDIPEGYSVSREKKERFSLILESASTNQTSMYLCASSLVRSSYEQYFGPGTRLTVT.

The chain carries TRBV5-1 and TRBJ2-7; 8 nucleotides agree with TRBD2. V dropped 4 bases and J dropped 6; count of bases not matched to a gene: 9. Germline CDR1 and CDR2: SGHRS and YFSETQ. CDR3 length: 14 amino acids. CDR3 in DNA: TGCGCCAGCAGCCCGGGGACTAGTCAGGCCGAGCAGTACTTC. It encodes CASSPGTSQAEQYF.

V is TRBV6-6 and J is TRBJ1-2, with 7 bases matching TRBD1. V dropped 1 base and J dropped 8; count of bases not matched to a gene: 10. The CDR3 contains 15 residues. Germline V gene data show CDR1 as MNHNY and CDR2 as SVGAGI (reference sequence). This chain's CDR3 is CASSYYPGQSNGYTF. CDR3 nucleotides: TGTGCCAGCAGTTACTACCCGGGACAGTCAAACGGCTACACCTTC.

The chain recombines TRBV7-3 with TRBJ2-2; D is possibly TRBD1 or TRBD2 (5 bases each). The CDR3 extends over 15 amino acids. Trimming cost V 6 bases and J 7 bases, with 18 bases left between them. Germline CDR1 is SGHTA and CDR2 is FQGTGA. In DNA, the CDR3 is TGTGCCAGCAGTCCACATCCGGGGCTGGACGGGGAGCTGTTTTTT. Translating gives CASSPHPGLDGELFF. The full variable domain, in which reference TRBV7-3 and TRBJ2-2 provide the parts outside the CDR3, is GAGVSQTPSNKVTEKGKYVELRCDPISGHTALYWYRQSLGQGPEFLIYFQGTGAADDSGLPNDRFFAVRPEGSVSTLKIQRTERGDSAVYLCASSPHPGLDGELFFGEGSRLTVL.

This clone was counted once. Compared with germline, one end of the junction differs, possibly owing to a read error. The V call is TRBV28, the J call TRBJ2-2, with TRBD1 identical over 8 bases. This CDR3 contains 17 residues. In germline, CDR1 is MDHEN, CDR2 SYDVKM. The CDR3, as DNA: TGTGCCAGCAGTAGCCTAGGACAGGGCCCGAAGACCGGGGAGCTGTTTTTT. Protein product: CASSSLGQGPKTGELFF.

The rearrangement links TRBV6-1 to TRBJ1-1; weak D call: TRBD1 (6 bases). CDR3 length equals 13 residues. Trimming cost V 6 bases and J 2 bases, with 10 bases left between them. The germline V gene has CDR1 MNHNS and CDR2 SASEGT. Here the CDR3 reads CASRPTGNTEAFF. CDR3 DNA: TGTGCCAGCAGGCCGACAGGCAACACTGAAGCTTTCTTT.